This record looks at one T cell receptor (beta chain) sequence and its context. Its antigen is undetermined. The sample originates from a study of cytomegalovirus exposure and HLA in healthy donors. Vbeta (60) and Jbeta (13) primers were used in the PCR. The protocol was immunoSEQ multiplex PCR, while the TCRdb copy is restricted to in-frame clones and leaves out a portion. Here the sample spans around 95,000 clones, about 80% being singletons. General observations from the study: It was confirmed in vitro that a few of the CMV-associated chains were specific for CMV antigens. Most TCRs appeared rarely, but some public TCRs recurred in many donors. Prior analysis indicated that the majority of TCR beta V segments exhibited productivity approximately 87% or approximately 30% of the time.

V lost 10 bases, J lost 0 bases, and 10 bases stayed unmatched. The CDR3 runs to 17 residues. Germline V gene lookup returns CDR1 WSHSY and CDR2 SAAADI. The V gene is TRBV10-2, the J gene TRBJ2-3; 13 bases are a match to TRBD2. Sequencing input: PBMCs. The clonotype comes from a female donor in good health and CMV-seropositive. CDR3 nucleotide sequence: TGCGCCACCAAGGGACTAGCGGGGCCATCAAGCACAGATACGCAGTATTTT. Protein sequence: CATKGLAGPSSTDTQYF.